What follows describes a single T cell receptor (beta chain). Its antigen is not identified. The CDR3 contains 15 residues. Germline CDR1 MNHEY, CDR2 SVGAGI. Trimming shortened V by 2 bases and J by 6 bases, and 13 bases separated the two germline ends. This sample stems from a study of beta chain features in type 1 diabetes. The whole isolated RNA underwent reverse transcription, so sequencing captured expressed TCRB transcripts. Some clones are missing from TCRdb's copy, which holds only in-frame ones; the method was immunoSEQ multiplex PCR. This repertoire shows about 370,000 clones, roughly 15% found once; its top ten account for roughly 0.017%. Study-wide results and limits: Shorter TCRB CDR3s, moderately but significantly so, were found in Type 1 diabetes patients in all four CD4+ subsets. In comparison with healthy donors, patients had naive, central memory and Treg TCRB repertoires that appeared more similar.

This clonotype originated in a woman aged 18 to 35 in good health. The chain links TRBV6-5 to TRBJ2-2, with D possibly matching TRBD2 (6 bases). The sample consisted of naive CD4+ T cells from blood. The CDR3: CASSYRRGPPGELFF. In DNA, the CDR3 is TGTGCCAGCAGTTACCGGCGGGGACCGCCCGGGGAGCTGTTTTTT.